This TCR beta chain was identified during a study of shared clonotypes between healthy human individuals. Study context: A couple of women and a few men aged 18 to 49 made up the donors.

TCRdb keeps only in-frame clones here, not all; method: immunoSEQ multiplex PCR. In the table there are some 2,400,000 clones, roughly 95% of which are singletons. Germline CDR1 MGHDK, CDR2 SYGVNS. The CDR3 contains 14 residues. With 6 bases clipped from V and 0 bases from J, the junction kept 5 bases outside the gene matches. All donors qualified as healthy HIV-negative adults and had experienced no recent acute infections or vaccinations. Remarks on this clone: Its antigen is unknown.

Study-wide results and limits: Sharing across a few donors was seen in roughly 5.2% of naive CD4 clonotypes. Among donors, clonotype sharing was expected to be affected by sequencing depth.

V is TRBV25-1 and J is TRBJ2-7; TRBD1 agrees at 7 bases. The sequencing input was naive CD4+ T cells sorted from blood. Subset given: CD45RA+ positively selected. The sequence was obtained from a man between 18 and 29 years old in good health. The CDR3 here is CASSQTGSSYEQYF. In DNA form, the CDR3 reads TGTGCCAGCAGCCAGACAGGGAGCTCCTACGAGCAGTACTTC.